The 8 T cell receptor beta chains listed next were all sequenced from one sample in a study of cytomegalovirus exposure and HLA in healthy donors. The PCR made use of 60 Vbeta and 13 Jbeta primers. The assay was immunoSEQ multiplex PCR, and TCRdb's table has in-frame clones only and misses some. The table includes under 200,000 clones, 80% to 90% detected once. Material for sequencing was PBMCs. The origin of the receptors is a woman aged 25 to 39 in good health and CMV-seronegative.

CDR3 coding DNA: TGTGCCAGCAGCCCGCCGGGCTGGGGGCCAAGCACAGATACGCAGTATTTT. Translation gives CASSPPGWGPSTDTQYF. The chain carries TRBV7-9 and TRBJ2-3; weak D call: TRBD1 (6 bases). V lost 5 bases to trimming and J lost 0 bases, with 18 bases between them. The CDR3 consists of 17 residues. CDR1 and CDR2 (germline): SEHNR, FQNEAQ (reference sequence).

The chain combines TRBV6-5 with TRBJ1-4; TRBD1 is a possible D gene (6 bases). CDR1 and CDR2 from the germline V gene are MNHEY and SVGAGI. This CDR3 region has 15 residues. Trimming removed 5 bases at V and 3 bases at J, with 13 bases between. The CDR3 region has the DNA TGTGCCAGCAGTCCCCTGGGGGCGGCTAATGAAAAACTGTTTTTT. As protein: CASSPLGAANEKLFF.

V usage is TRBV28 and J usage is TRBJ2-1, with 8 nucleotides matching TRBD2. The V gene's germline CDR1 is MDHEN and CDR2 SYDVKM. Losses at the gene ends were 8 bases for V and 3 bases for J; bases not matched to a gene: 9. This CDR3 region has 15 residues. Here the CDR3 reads CASVPPGLDYNEQFF. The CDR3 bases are TGTGCCAGCGTACCCCCGGGACTAGACTACAATGAGCAGTTCTTC.

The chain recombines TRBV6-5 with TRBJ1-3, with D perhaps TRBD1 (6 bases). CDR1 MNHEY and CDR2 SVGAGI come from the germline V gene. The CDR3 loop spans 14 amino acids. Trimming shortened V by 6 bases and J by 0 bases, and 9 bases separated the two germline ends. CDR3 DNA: TGTGCCAGCAGCCCAGGGGTCTCTGGAAACACCATATATTTT. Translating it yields CASSPGVSGNTIYF.

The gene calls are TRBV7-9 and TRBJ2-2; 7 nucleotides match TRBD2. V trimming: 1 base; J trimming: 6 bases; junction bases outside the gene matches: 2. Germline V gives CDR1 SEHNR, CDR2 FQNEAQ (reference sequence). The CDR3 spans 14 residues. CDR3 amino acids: CASSLEGGAGELFF. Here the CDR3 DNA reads TGTGCCAGCAGCTTAGAGGGAGGGGCCGGGGAGCTGTTTTTT.

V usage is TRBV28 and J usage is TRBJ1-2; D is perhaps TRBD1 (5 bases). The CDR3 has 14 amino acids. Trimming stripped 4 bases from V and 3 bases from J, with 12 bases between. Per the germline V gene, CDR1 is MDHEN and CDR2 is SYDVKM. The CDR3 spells CASSYTGDYYGYTF. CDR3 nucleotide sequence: TGTGCCAGCAGTTATACAGGAGATTACTATGGCTACACCTTC.

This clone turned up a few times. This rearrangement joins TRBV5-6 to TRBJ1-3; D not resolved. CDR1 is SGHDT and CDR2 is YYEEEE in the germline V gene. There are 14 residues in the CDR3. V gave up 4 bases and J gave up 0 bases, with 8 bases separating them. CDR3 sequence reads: CASSDNPSGNTIYF. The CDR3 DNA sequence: TGTGCCAGCAGCGACAACCCCTCTGGAAACACCATATATTTT.

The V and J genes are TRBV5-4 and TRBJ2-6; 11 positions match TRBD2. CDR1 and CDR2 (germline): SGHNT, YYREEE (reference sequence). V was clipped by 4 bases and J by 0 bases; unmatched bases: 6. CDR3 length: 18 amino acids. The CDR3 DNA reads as TGTGCCAGCAGCAGTGGACTAGCGGGCTTCTCTGGGGCCAACGTCCTGACTTTC. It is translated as CASSSGLAGFSGANVLTF.